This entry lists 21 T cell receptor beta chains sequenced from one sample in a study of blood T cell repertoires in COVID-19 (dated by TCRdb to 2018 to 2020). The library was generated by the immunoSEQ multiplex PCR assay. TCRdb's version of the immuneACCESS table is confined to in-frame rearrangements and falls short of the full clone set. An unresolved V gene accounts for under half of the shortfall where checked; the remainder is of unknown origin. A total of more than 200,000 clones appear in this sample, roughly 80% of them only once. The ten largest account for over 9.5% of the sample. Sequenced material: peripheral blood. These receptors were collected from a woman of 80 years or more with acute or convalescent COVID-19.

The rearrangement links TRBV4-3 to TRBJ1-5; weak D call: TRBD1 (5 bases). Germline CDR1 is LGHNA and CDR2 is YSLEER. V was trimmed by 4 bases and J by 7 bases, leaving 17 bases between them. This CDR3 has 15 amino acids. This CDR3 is CASSLGRGGIQPQHF. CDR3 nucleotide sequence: TGCGCCAGCAGCCTTGGGCGCGGGGGGATACAGCCCCAGCATTTT.

The DNA for the CDR3 is TGTGCCACCAGCGGAAGGACAGGGGCCACAGATACGCAGTATTTT. The encoded protein is CATSGRTGATDTQYF. This chain connects TRBV15 to TRBJ2-3, with 9 bases matching TRBD1. The ends lost 5 bases at V and 2 bases at J; junction bases unmatched: 5. Per germline, CDR1 LNHNV and CDR2 YYDKDF (reference sequence). CDR3 length: 15 amino acids. The complete variable domain, with remaining parts taken from reference TRBV15 and TRBJ2-3, reads DAMVIQNPRYQVTQFGKPVTLSCSQTLNHNVMYWYQQKSSQAPKLLFHYYDKDFNNEADTPDNFQSRRPNTSFCFLDIRSPGLGDTAMYLCATSGRTGATDTQYFGPGTRLTVL.

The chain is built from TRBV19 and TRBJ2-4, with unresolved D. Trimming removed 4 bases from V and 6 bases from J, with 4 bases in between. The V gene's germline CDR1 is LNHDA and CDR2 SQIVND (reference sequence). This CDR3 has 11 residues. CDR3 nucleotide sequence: TGTGCCAGTAGTACGCGAAACATTCAGTACTTC. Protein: CASSTRNIQYF. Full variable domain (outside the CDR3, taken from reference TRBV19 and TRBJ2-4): DGGITQSPKYLFRKEGQNVTLSCEQNLNHDAMYWYRQDPGQGLRLIYYSQIVNDFQKGDIAEGYSVSREKKESFPLTVTSAQKNPTAFYLCASSTRNIQYFGAGTRLSVL.

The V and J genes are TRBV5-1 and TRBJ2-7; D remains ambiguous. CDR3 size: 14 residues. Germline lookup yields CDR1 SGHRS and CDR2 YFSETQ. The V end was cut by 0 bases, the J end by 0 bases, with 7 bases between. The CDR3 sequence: CASSLELISYEQYF. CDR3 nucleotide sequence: TGCGCCAGCAGCTTGGAACTGATCTCCTACGAGCAGTACTTC.

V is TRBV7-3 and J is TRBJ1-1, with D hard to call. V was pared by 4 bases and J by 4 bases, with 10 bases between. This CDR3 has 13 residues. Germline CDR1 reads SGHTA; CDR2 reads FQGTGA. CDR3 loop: CASSSTEGTEAFF. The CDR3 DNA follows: TGTGCCAGCAGCTCCACAGAAGGCACTGAAGCTTTCTTT.

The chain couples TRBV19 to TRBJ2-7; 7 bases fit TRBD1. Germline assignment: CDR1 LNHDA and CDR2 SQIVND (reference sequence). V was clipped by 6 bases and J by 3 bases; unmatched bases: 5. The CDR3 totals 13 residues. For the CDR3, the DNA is TGTGCCAGTAGCAACAGGGGCAACTACGAGCAGTACTTC. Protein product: CASSNRGNYEQYF.

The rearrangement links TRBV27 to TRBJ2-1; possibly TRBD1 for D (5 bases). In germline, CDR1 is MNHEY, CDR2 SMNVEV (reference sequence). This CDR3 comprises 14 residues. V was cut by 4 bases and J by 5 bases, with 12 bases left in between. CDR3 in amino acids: CASSSTLDNNEQFF. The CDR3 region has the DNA TGTGCCAGCAGTTCGACCCTGGACAACAATGAGCAGTTCTTC.

As DNA, the CDR3 is TGTGCCAGCAATAGGGGCGGGGGAAGTTTTGCCGAGCAGTACTTC. It is translated as CASNRGGGSFAEQYF. This sequence joins TRBV6-5 and TRBJ2-7; 7 nucleotides match TRBD2. The CDR3 consists of 15 residues. J lost 6 bases, V lost 7 bases, and 15 bases had no gene match. Per germline, CDR1 MNHEY and CDR2 SVGAGI.

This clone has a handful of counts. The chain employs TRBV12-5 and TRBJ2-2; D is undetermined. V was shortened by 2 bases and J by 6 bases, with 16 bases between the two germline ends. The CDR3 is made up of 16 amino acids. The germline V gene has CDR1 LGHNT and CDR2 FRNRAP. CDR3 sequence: CASGLPTPVLSGELFF. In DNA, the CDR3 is TGTGCTAGTGGTTTGCCGACTCCAGTTTTATCCGGGGAGCTGTTTTTT. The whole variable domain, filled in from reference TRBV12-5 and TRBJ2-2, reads DARVTQTPRHKVTEMGQEVTMRCQPILGHNTVFWYRQTMMQGLELLAYFRNRAPLDDSGMPKDRFSAEMPDATLATLKIQPSEPRDSAVYFCASGLPTPVLSGELFFGEGSRLTVL.

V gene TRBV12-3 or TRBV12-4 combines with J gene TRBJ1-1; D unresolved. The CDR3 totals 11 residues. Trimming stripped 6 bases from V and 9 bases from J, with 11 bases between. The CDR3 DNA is TGTGCCAGCAGCCCATCGGGAAAAGCTTTCTTT. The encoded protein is CASSPSGKAFF.

CDR3 sequence: CASSVGTSGSTDTQYF. Here the CDR3 DNA reads TGTGCCAGCAGCGTAGGGACTAGCGGGAGCACAGATACGCAGTATTTT. The chain recombines TRBV9 with TRBJ2-3; 11 positions agree with TRBD2. Germline CDR1 SGDLS, CDR2 YYNGEE. The CDR3 is 16 amino acids. After removal of 0 bases from V and 0 bases from J, the junction contained 0 bases not matched to a gene.

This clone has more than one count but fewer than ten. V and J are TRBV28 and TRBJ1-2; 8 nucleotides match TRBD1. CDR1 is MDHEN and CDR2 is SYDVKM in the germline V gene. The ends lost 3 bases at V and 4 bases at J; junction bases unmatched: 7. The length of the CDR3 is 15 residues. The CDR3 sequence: CASSFPDRGFYGYTF. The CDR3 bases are TGTGCCAGCAGTTTCCCAGACAGGGGCTTCTATGGCTACACCTTC.

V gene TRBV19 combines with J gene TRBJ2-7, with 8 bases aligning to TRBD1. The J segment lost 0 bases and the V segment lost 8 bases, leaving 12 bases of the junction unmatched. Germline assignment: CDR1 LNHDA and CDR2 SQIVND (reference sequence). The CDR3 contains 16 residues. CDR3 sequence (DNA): TGTGCCAGTTCCCCCCAAGGCAGGGGGCTCTCCTACGAGCAGTACTTC. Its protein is CASSPQGRGLSYEQYF.

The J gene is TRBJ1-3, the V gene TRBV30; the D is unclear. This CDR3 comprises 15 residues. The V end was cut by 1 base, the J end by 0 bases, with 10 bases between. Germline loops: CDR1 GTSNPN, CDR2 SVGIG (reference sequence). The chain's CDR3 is CAWSDDLPSGNTIYF. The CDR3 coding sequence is TGTGCCTGGAGTGACGACTTACCCTCTGGAAACACCATATATTTT.

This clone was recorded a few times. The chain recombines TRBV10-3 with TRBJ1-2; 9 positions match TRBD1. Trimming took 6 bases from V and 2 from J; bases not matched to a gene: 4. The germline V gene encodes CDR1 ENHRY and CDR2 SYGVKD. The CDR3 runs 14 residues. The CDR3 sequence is CAISSDRGNYGYTF. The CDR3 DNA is TGTGCCATCAGCTCGGACAGGGGCAACTATGGCTACACCTTC.

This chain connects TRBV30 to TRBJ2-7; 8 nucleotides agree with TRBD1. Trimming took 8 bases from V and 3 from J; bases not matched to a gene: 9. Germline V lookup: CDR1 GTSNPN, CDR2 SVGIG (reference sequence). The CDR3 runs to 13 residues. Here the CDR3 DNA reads TGTGCCGGAACGGACAGGGTCAGCTACGAGCAGTACTTC. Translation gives CAGTDRVSYEQYF.

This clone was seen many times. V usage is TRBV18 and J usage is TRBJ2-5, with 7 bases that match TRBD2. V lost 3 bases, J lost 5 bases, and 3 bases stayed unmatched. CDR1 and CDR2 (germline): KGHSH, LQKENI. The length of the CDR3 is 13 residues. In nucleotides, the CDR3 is TGTGCCAGCTCACCCTGGGGAGGGGAGACCCAGTACTTC. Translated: CASSPWGGETQYF.

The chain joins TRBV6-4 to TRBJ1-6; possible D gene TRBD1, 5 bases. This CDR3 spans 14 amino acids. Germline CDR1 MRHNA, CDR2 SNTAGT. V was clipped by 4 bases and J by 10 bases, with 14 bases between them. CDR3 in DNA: TGTGCCAGCAGTGCGGACAAGGGTTCCTCACCCCTCCACTTT. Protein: CASSADKGSSPLHF.

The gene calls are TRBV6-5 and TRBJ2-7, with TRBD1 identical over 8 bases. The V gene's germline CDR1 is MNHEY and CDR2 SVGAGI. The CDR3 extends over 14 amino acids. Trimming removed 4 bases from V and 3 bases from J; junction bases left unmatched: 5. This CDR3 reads CASSSGQGDYEQYF. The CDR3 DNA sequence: TGTGCCAGCAGTTCCGGACAGGGTGACTACGAGCAGTACTTC.

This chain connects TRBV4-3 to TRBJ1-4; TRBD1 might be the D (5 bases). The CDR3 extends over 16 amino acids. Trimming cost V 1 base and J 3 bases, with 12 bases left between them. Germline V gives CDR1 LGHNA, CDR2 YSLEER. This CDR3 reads CASSQAFGQANEKLFF. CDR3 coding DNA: TGCGCCAGCAGCCAAGCGTTCGGACAAGCTAATGAAAAACTGTTTTTT.

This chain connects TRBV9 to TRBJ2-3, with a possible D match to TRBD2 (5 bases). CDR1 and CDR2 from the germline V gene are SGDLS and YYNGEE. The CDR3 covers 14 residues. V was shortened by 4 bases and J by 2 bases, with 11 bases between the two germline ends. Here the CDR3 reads CASSTADLTDTQYF. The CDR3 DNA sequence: TGTGCCAGCAGCACAGCGGATCTCACAGATACGCAGTATTTT.